Following are 20 T cell receptor beta chains from one sample sequenced in a study of OX40 agonist ivuxolimab in advanced cancers. Sequencing used immunoSEQ multiplex PCR; TCRdb keeps in-frame clones, though not all of them. The sample has approximately 74,000 clones, 65% to 80% seen once. Source: CD4+ or CD8+ T cells sorted from blood, taken in a trial of the OX40 agonist ivuxolimab. Source of these receptors: an adult with an advanced solid tumor such as melanoma, head and neck, liver or kidney cancer.

The genes are TRBV19 and TRBJ2-5, with D perhaps matching TRBD1 or TRBD2 (5 bases each). This CDR3 region has 14 residues. Trimming left V 3 bases short and J 6 bases short, with 14 bases between. Per germline, CDR1 LNHDA and CDR2 SQIVND (reference sequence). The CDR3 protein is CASSIGTVRKTQYF. DNA of the CDR3: TGTGCCAGTAGTATTGGGACGGTGAGAAAGACCCAGTACTTC.

The J gene is TRBJ2-5, the V gene TRBV13, with 8 bases aligning to TRBD1. The last part of the DNA fits TRBJ2-7 better; the J call may be wrong. Per the germline V gene, CDR1 is PRHDT and CDR2 is FYEKMQ (reference sequence). This CDR3 spans 14 amino acids. Here the CDR3 reads CASSRTGSSYEQYF. The CDR3 nucleotides read TGTGCCAGCAGCCGGACAGGGAGCTCCTACGAGCAGTACTTC.

V and J are TRBV19 and TRBJ2-7, with D unresolved. V was trimmed by 3 bases and J by 3 bases, leaving 12 bases between them. The V gene's germline CDR1 is LNHDA and CDR2 SQIVND (reference sequence). The CDR3 extends over 14 amino acids. This CDR3 reads CASSIGRSFYEQYF. The CDR3 DNA sequence: TGTGCCAGTAGTATCGGTCGAAGCTTCTACGAGCAGTACTTC.

The chain has TRBV5-6 and TRBJ2-3; 11 bases map to TRBD2. Germline values: CDR1 SGHDT, CDR2 YYEEEE. The CDR3 covers 14 residues. V lost 2 bases to trimming and J lost 5 bases; unmatched junction nucleotides: 1. The CDR3 nucleotides read TGTGCCAGCAGCTTCGGGACTAGCGGAGATACGCAGTATTTT. It is translated as CASSFGTSGDTQYF.

The rearrangement links TRBV30 to TRBJ1-2; TRBD1 aligns across 12 bases. Looked up from germline, CDR1 is GTSNPN and CDR2 is SVGIG (reference sequence). This CDR3 is built from 16 residues. Trimming cost V 8 bases and J 8 bases; bases outside gene matches: 18. The CDR3: CALTKGQGAGLEGYTF. CDR3 coding DNA: TGTGCCCTGACGAAGGGACAGGGGGCAGGGTTGGAAGGCTACACCTTC. The full variable domain, in which reference TRBV30 and TRBJ1-2 provide the parts outside the CDR3, is SQTIHQWPATLVQPVGSPLSLECTVEGTSNPNLYWYRQAAGRGLQLLFYSVGIGQISSEVPQNLSASRPQDRQFILSSKKLLLSDSGFYLCALTKGQGAGLEGYTFGSGTRLTVV.

This clone was found a few times. The rearrangement joins TRBV15 to TRBJ1-2; perhaps TRBD1 as D (5 bases). Germline CDR1 is LNHNV and CDR2 is YYDKDF (reference sequence). This CDR3 is built from 14 residues. V gave up 3 bases and J gave up 2 bases, with 10 bases separating them. CDR3 protein: CATSRGDGNYGYTF. The CDR3 DNA sequence: TGTGCCACCAGCAGGGGGGACGGCAACTATGGCTACACCTTC.

The chain has TRBV27 and TRBJ2-4; 8 bases match TRBD1. The CDR3 runs 16 residues. V was clipped by 6 bases and J by 4 bases; unmatched bases: 11. Germline V gene lookup returns CDR1 MNHEY and CDR2 SMNVEV (reference sequence). In DNA, the CDR3 is TGTGCCAGCAGCATTGGGGGTGGACAGGGAAAAAACATTCAGTACTTC. Encoded protein: CASSIGGGQGKNIQYF.

The rearrangement links TRBV11-2 to TRBJ2-3; the D gene is possibly TRBD2 (5 bases). The V end lost 1 base, the J end lost 6 bases, and 11 bases lay between the germline ends. Per germline, CDR1 SGHAT and CDR2 FQNNGV. CDR3 size: 14 residues. CDR3: CASSLGTQRDTQYF. The CDR3 DNA is TGTGCCAGCAGCTTAGGGACTCAAAGGGATACGCAGTATTTT.

The chain carries TRBV11-2 and TRBJ2-1, with D possibly being TRBD2 (6 bases). The CDR3 covers 17 residues. From germline, CDR1 is SGHAT and CDR2 FQNNGV. Trimming left V 1 base short and J 4 bases short, with 17 bases between. The CDR3 DNA is TGTGCCAGCAGCTTAGCGGCCGGGGACTGGAAATACAATGAGCAGTTCTTC. It translates to CASSLAAGDWKYNEQFF.

The chain has TRBV2 and TRBJ2-1; D remains unclear. The ends were cut back, 3 bases at V and 4 bases at J, with 4 bases in the middle. Per the germline V gene, CDR1 is SNHLY and CDR2 is FYNNEI. This CDR3 is 12 amino acids long. The CDR3 DNA reads TGTGCCAGCAGTGACCGATACAATGAGCAGTTCTTC. Its protein product is CASSDRYNEQFF. The full variable domain, rest sourced from reference TRBV2 and TRBJ2-1, is EPEVTQTPSHQVTQMGQEVILRCVPISNHLYFYWYRQILGQKVEFLVSFYNNEISEKSEIFDDQFSVERPDGSNFTLKIRSTKLEDSAMYFCASSDRYNEQFFGPGTRLTVL.

The chain has TRBV5-6 and TRBJ2-7, with 10 bases aligning to TRBD1. Germline V gives CDR1 SGHDT, CDR2 YYEEEE. CDR3 size: 15 residues. V lost 1 base and J lost 3; bases outside the gene matches: 4. The chain's CDR3 is CASSLYGTGVYEQYF. CDR3 sequence (DNA): TGTGCCAGCAGCTTGTATGGGACAGGGGTCTACGAGCAGTACTTC.

The gene calls are TRBV7-2 and TRBJ1-5, with 8 bases identical to TRBD1. Germline loops: CDR1 SGHTA, CDR2 FQGNSA. The CDR3 is 11 residues long. The V segment lost 4 bases and the J segment 11 bases; nucleotides outside the gene matches: 1. The CDR3 DNA sequence: TGTGCCAGCAGCTCGGACAGGGCCCAGCATTTT. Translation gives CASSSDRAQHF.

In DNA, the CDR3 is TGTGCCAGCAGCCCCCGGGACAGGGGCTATAATTCACCCCTCCACTTT. This codes for CASSPRDRGYNSPLHF. V gene TRBV11-2 combines with J gene TRBJ1-6, with TRBD1 matching over 10 bases. The CDR3 length is 16 residues. V lost 5 bases to trimming and J lost 3 bases; unmatched junction nucleotides: 4. Germline CDR1 SGHAT, CDR2 FQNNGV.

CDR3 loop: CASKIPFSYEQYF. DNA of the CDR3: TGTGCCAGCAAGATCCCGTTTTCCTACGAGCAGTACTTC. The rearrangement joins TRBV6-5 to TRBJ2-7, with D unresolved. The CDR3 runs 13 residues. Germline CDR1 MNHEY, CDR2 SVGAGI. V shed 7 bases and J shed 1 base, with 11 bases lying between them.

The chain is built from TRBV7-9 and TRBJ2-3; TRBD2 matches at 9 bases. CDR3 size: 18 residues. The V gene end was trimmed by 1 base and the J gene end by 1 base; junction bases not matched to a gene: 9. In germline, CDR1 is SEHNR, CDR2 FQNEAQ (reference sequence). The CDR3 sequence: CASSLGAWASGGTDTQYF. As DNA, the CDR3 is TGTGCCAGCAGCTTAGGGGCTTGGGCTAGCGGGGGCACAGATACGCAGTATTTT.

This clone occurred once. The J gene is TRBJ2-1, the V gene TRBV4-1; 9 bases map to TRBD2. This CDR3 has 16 amino acids. J gave up 0 bases and V 8 bases, and 8 bases lay outside the gene matches. The V gene's germline CDR1 is MGHRA and CDR2 YSYEKL. CDR3 loop: CASQENSGSSYNEQFF. In DNA, the CDR3 is TGCGCCAGCCAAGAAAATAGCGGGAGCTCCTACAATGAGCAGTTCTTC.

This chain uses TRBV6-1 with TRBJ2-5, with TRBD1 matching 10 bases. Germline CDR1 reads MNHNS; CDR2 reads SASEGT. The CDR3 loop spans 15 amino acids. J gave up 0 bases and V 7 bases, and 5 bases lay outside the gene matches. CDR3 region: CASNRQGAYQETQYF. Written as DNA, the CDR3 is TGTGCCAGCAATCGACAGGGGGCGTACCAAGAGACCCAGTACTTC.

In this sample, this clone turned up once. V and J are TRBV5-4 and TRBJ1-2; maybe TRBD1 (5 bases). Germline lookup yields CDR1 SGHNT and CDR2 YYREEE (reference sequence). The CDR3 length is 14 residues. The V end lost 0 bases, the J end lost 5 bases, and 11 bases lay between the germline ends. In DNA, the CDR3 is TGTGCCAGCAGCTTGGAGGTGGGGGGTTATGGCTACACCTTC. It is translated as CASSLEVGGYGYTF. Complete variable domain (other parts from reference TRBV5-4 and TRBJ1-2): ETGVTQSPTHLIKTRGQQVTLRCSSQSGHNTVSWYQQALGQGPQFIFQYYREEENGRGNFPPRFSGLQFPNYSSELNVNALELDDSALYLCASSLEVGGYGYTFGSGTRLTVV.

This chain joins TRBV6-6 and TRBJ1-1, with D possibly being TRBD1 (6 bases). The V end lost 5 bases, the J end lost 8 bases, and 9 bases lay between the germline ends. Germline CDR1 MNHNY, CDR2 SVGAGI (reference sequence). The CDR3 consists of 11 residues. The CDR3 coding sequence is TGTGCCAGCAGTATCGACAGGGAAGCTTTCTTT. It specifies CASSIDREAFF.

V usage is TRBV28 and J usage is TRBJ2-3; possibly TRBD1 or TRBD2 for D (5 bases each). This CDR3 is 16 amino acids long. V dropped 5 bases and J dropped 2 bases, with 17 bases sitting between them. Germline V gene lookup returns CDR1 MDHEN and CDR2 SYDVKM. CDR3 loop: CASSNWGIGTTDTQYF. The CDR3 DNA reads as TGTGCCAGCAGTAATTGGGGGATCGGGACCACAGATACGCAGTATTTT.